Below are 19 T cell receptor beta chains sequenced from a single sample in a study of blood T cell repertoires in COVID-19. Sequencing was performed with immunoSEQ multiplex PCR; in TCRdb, only in-frame clones are kept and a portion is missing. The sample gives some 300,000 clones, approximately 89% of which show up once; less than 9.5% is in the top ten. The material sequenced was PBMCs or T cells enriched from blood (not recorded which). The source is a woman between 25 and 40 years old who had recovered from COVID-19.

The chain couples TRBV6-2 or TRBV6-3 to TRBJ2-1; 12 bases are a match to TRBD1. Germline V gives CDR1 MNHEY, CDR2 SVGEGT. V was clipped by 5 bases and J by 8 bases; unmatched bases: 7. The CDR3 extends over 15 amino acids. The DNA for the CDR3 is TGTGCCAGCAGTCGGGACAGGGGGCCGTGGGATGAGCAGTTCTTC. Protein product: CASSRDRGPWDEQFF.

V and J are TRBV5-4 and TRBJ1-2, with a weak D call TRBD1 (6 bases). Trimming stripped 4 bases from V and 3 bases from J, with 13 bases between. Germline V lookup: CDR1 SGHNT, CDR2 YYREEE (reference sequence). This CDR3 is 14 amino acids long. In DNA, the CDR3 is TGTGCCAGCAGCATAAAACAGGGATACTATGGCTACACCTTC. It specifies CASSIKQGYYGYTF.

This chain links TRBV6-1 with TRBJ2-5; 11 bases map to TRBD2. The V gene's germline CDR1 is MNHNS and CDR2 SASEGT. Trimming took 3 bases from V and 5 from J; bases not matched to a gene: 8. The CDR3 runs to 16 residues. The CDR3 DNA reads as TGTGCCAGCAGTGAGGGTCCCGCTAGCGGGAGGGAGACCCAGTACTTC. Translation gives CASSEGPASGRETQYF.

This rearrangement joins TRBV27 to TRBJ2-6; a possible D gene is TRBD1 (6 bases). CDR3 length: 17 residues. V shed 6 bases and J shed 0 bases, with 15 bases lying between them. Germline CDR1 MNHEY, CDR2 SMNVEV (reference sequence). The DNA for the CDR3 is TGTGCCAGCAGGGAGACAGGACACTACTCTGGGGCCAACGTCCTGACTTTC. It encodes CASRETGHYSGANVLTF.

The genes are TRBV5-6 and TRBJ1-4; D remains ambiguous. This CDR3 is 17 amino acids long. V was pared by 2 bases and J by 7 bases, with 21 bases between. CDR1 SGHDT and CDR2 YYEEEE come from the germline V gene. CDR3 sequence reads: CASSFLMEGEWGEKLFF. As DNA, the CDR3 is TGTGCCAGCAGCTTTCTCATGGAGGGCGAGTGGGGTGAAAAACTGTTTTTT.

This chain connects TRBV7-2 to TRBJ2-5, with a tentative D call TRBD2 (5 bases). There are 13 residues in the CDR3. Germline values: CDR1 SGHTA, CDR2 FQGNSA. The ends were cut back, 5 bases at V and 5 bases at J, with 12 bases in the middle. CDR3 in DNA: TGTGCCAGCAGCATGCGGGTGGCCGAGACCCAGTACTTC. It translates to CASSMRVAETQYF.

The chain joins TRBV11-2 to TRBJ1-1; 7 positions agree with TRBD1. Germline-derived CDR1 and CDR2 are SGHAT and FQNNGV. J gave up 3 bases and V 4 bases, and 8 bases lay outside the gene matches. The CDR3 consists of 15 residues. CDR3 in amino acids: CASSSGDRKYTEAFF. The CDR3, as DNA: TGTGCCAGCAGCTCCGGGGACAGAAAATACACTGAAGCTTTCTTT.

This clone was recorded a few times. The chain is built from TRBV7-9 and TRBJ2-7; D perhaps matches TRBD2 (5 bases). The V end was cut by 2 bases, the J end by 5 bases, with 10 bases between. The CDR3 consists of 13 residues. Germline V gene sequence: CDR1 SEHNR, CDR2 FQNEAQ (reference sequence). The CDR3 sequence: CASSLYPGDEQYF. The DNA for the CDR3 is TGTGCCAGCAGCTTATACCCCGGGGACGAGCAGTACTTC.

The rearrangement joins TRBV19 to TRBJ2-1; 7 nucleotides align to TRBD1. V was clipped by 5 bases and J by 2 bases; unmatched bases: 9. Germline CDR1 is LNHDA and CDR2 is SQIVND (reference sequence). The CDR3 is 16 amino acids. The CDR3 coding sequence is TGTGCCAGTAGTTTGATGACAGGGAGCCCCTACAATGAGCAGTTCTTC. Translation: CASSLMTGSPYNEQFF.

V gene TRBV7-6 combines with J gene TRBJ1-1; the match to TRBD1 covers 11 bases. V trimming: 3 bases; J trimming: 5 bases; junction bases outside the gene matches: 5. CDR1 and CDR2 from the germline V gene are SGHVS and FNYEAQ. The CDR3 runs to 15 residues. This CDR3 is CASSLTGQGATEAFF. The CDR3 nucleotides are TGTGCCAGCAGCTTGACTGGACAGGGGGCGACTGAAGCTTTCTTT. Variable domain in full (rest from reference TRBV7-6 and TRBJ1-1): GAGVSQSPRYKVTKRGQDVALRCDPISGHVSLYWYRQALGQGPEFLTYFNYEAQQDKSGLPNDRFSAERPEGSISTLTIQRTEQRDSAMYRCASSLTGQGATEAFFGQGTRLTVV.

The V and J genes are TRBV19 and TRBJ2-3, with 12 nucleotides matching TRBD1. Germline assignment: CDR1 LNHDA and CDR2 SQIVND (reference sequence). The J segment lost 4 bases and the V segment lost 4 bases, leaving 6 bases of the junction unmatched. The CDR3 sequence is 16 residues long. CDR3 bases: TGTGCCAGTAGTACCAGGGACAGGGGGCAGGCAGATACGCAGTATTTT. Translation: CASSTRDRGQADTQYF.

The chain is built from TRBV7-9 and TRBJ2-1; 8 positions match TRBD1. Germline CDR1 and CDR2: SEHNR and FQNEAQ (reference sequence). CDR3 length: 13 amino acids. V was pared by 8 bases and J by 4 bases, with 4 bases of the junction left unmatched. The CDR3 loop is CASLGTGYNEQFF. CDR3 nucleotide sequence: TGTGCCAGCCTTGGGACAGGTTACAATGAGCAGTTCTTC.

The chain is built from TRBV7-3 and TRBJ2-7, with 8 bases aligning to TRBD2. V trimming: 5 bases; J trimming: 3 bases; junction bases outside the gene matches: 6. The germline V gene has CDR1 SGHTA and CDR2 FQGTGA. CDR3 length equals 14 residues. The CDR3 protein is CASSPKSGSYEQYF. CDR3 bases: TGTGCCAGCAGCCCGAAGAGCGGGAGCTACGAGCAGTACTTC. Variable domain in full (rest from reference TRBV7-3 and TRBJ2-7): GAGVSQTPSNKVTEKGKYVELRCDPISGHTALYWYRQSLGQGPEFLIYFQGTGAADDSGLPNDRFFAVRPEGSVSTLKIQRTERGDSAVYLCASSPKSGSYEQYFGPGTRLTVT.

Only a few counts were recorded for this clone. The chain combines TRBV5-1 with TRBJ1-4, with 10 nucleotides matching TRBD1. The CDR3 has 16 amino acids. After removal of 4 bases from V and 6 bases from J, the junction contained 9 bases not matched to a gene. The germline gives CDR1 SGHRS, CDR2 YFSETQ. CDR3 protein: CASSPGQGGFYEKLFF. The CDR3 coding sequence is TGCGCCAGCAGCCCCGGACAGGGGGGCTTTTATGAAAAACTGTTTTTT.

The CDR3 spells CASSKRDRASSYNSPLHF. The CDR3 DNA is TGTGCCAGCAGCAAAAGGGACAGGGCGAGCTCCTATAATTCACCCCTCCACTTT. The chain couples TRBV21-1 to TRBJ1-6; the table's D call TRBD1 went unverified against the DNA. TRBV21-1 is shown as a pseudogene. The CDR3 sequence is 18 residues long.

V and J are TRBV7-2 and TRBJ2-7; weak D call: TRBD1 (6 bases). V lost 0 bases and J 7 bases, leaving 10 bases between the germline ends. The CDR3 is 13 amino acids. Germline CDR1 reads SGHTA; CDR2 reads FQGNSA. CDR3 sequence reads: CASSLAGAREQYF. The CDR3 bases are TGTGCCAGCAGCTTAGCGGGGGCGCGAGAGCAGTACTTC.

This chain joins TRBV30 and TRBJ2-1, with 11 bases aligning to TRBD2. The ends lost 3 bases at V and 7 bases at J; junction bases unmatched: 8. The CDR3 runs to 15 residues. CDR1 is GTSNPN and CDR2 is SVGIG in the germline V gene (reference sequence). CDR3 sequence (DNA): TGTGCCTGGAGCGGGGGTGCTAGCGGGAGGAATGAGCAGTTCTTC. It translates to CAWSGGASGRNEQFF.

J is TRBJ2-1 and V is TRBV7-9; 8 bases align to TRBD2. In germline, CDR1 is SEHNR, CDR2 FQNEAQ (reference sequence). The CDR3 extends over 16 amino acids. V lost 3 bases, J lost 5 bases, and 9 bases stayed unmatched. DNA for the CDR3: TGTGCCAGCAGCTTCGAAAGCGGGGGATTTCACAATGAGCAGTTCTTC. Protein product: CASSFESGGFHNEQFF.

The chain uses TRBV19 and TRBJ2-1; TRBD2 agrees at 10 bases. The CDR3 is 18 amino acids. Germline CDR1 LNHDA, CDR2 SQIVND (reference sequence). V lost 3 bases to trimming and J lost 5 bases; unmatched junction nucleotides: 13. CDR3 residues: CASSIIAGGRDWDNEQFF. CDR3 DNA sequence: TGTGCCAGTAGTATTATAGCGGGAGGCCGGGATTGGGACAATGAGCAGTTCTTC.